This T cell receptor beta chain comes out of a study of cytomegalovirus exposure and HLA in healthy donors. In the case of this clone: Its specificity is unknown.

General study points: In an earlier analysis, productive rearrangement rates for most beta V segments clustered near 87% or 30%.

The CDR3 is made up of 17 amino acids. Trimming took 5 bases from V and 2 from J, leaving 22 bases between them. In germline, CDR1 is LNHDA, CDR2 SQIVND (reference sequence). Researchers ran the PCR with 60 Vbeta and 13 Jbeta primers. The protocol was immunoSEQ multiplex PCR, while the TCRdb copy is restricted to in-frame clones and leaves out a portion. The top ten clones hold around 5.5% of a sample with about 130,000 clones, 65% to 75% of them seen once. The source of this sequence is a woman between 50 and 59 years old in good health and CMV-seropositive. The specimen sequenced was PBMCs. The genes are TRBV19 and TRBJ2-7; a weak D match, TRBD2 (7 bases). CDR3 sequence (DNA): TGTGCCAGTAGTTCTTCAGTGGGTGGGGGGGGCACCTACGAGCAGTACTTC. This encodes CASSSSVGGGGTYEQYF.